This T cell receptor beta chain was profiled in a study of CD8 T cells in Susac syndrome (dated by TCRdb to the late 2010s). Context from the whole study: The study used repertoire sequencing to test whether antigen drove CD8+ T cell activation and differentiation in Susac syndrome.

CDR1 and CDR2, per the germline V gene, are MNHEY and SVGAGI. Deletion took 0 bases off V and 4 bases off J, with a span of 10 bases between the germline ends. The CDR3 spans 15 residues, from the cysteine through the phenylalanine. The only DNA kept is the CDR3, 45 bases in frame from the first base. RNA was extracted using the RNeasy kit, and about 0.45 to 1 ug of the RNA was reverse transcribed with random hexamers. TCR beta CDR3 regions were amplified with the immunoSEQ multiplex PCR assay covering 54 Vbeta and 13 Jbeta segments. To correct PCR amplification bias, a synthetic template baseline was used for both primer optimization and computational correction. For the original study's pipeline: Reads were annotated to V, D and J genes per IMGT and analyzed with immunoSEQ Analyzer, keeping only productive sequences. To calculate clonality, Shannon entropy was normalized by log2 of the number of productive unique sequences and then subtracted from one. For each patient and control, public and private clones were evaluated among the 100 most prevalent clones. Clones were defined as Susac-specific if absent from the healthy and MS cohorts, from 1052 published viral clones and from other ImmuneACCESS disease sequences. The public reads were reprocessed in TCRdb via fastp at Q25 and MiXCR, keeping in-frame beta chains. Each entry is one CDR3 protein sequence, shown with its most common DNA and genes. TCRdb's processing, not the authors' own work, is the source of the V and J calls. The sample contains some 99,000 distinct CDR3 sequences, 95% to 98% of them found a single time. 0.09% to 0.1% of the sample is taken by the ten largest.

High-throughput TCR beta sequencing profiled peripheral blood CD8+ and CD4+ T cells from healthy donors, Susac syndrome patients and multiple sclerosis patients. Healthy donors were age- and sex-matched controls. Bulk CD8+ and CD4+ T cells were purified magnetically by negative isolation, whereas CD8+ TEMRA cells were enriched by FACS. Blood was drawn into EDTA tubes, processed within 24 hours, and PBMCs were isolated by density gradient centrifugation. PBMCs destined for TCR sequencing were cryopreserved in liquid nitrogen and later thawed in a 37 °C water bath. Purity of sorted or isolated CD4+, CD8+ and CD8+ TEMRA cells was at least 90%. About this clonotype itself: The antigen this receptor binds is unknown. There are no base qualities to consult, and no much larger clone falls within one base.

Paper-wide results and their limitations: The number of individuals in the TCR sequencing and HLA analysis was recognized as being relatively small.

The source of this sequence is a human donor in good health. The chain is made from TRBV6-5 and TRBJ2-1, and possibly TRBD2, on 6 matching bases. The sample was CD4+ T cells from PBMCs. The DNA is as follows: TGTGCCAGCAGTTACTCGGAGGGGTGGTACAATGAGCAGTTCTTC. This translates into CASSYSEGWYNEQFF.